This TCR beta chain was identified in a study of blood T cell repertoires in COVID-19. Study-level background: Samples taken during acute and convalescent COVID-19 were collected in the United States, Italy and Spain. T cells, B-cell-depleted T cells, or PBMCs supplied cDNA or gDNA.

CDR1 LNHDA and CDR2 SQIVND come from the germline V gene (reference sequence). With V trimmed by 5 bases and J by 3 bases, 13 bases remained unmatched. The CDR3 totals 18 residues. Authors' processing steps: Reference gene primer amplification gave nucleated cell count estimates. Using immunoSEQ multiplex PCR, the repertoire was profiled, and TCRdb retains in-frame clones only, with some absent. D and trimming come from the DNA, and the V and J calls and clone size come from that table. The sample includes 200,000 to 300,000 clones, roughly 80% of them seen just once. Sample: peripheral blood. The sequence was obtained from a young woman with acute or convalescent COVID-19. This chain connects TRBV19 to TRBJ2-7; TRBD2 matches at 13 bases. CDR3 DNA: TGTGCCAGTAGTGATGGACTAGCGGGAGACAGTGTGGTCTACGAGCAGTACTTC. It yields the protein CASSDGLAGDSVVYEQYF.